This record covers a single T cell receptor (beta chain). What it binds is not known. The sample is drawn from a study of T cells expressing NK-cell markers. Study context: Sorted T-cell subsets CD3+CD56+NKG2C+, CD3+CD56+NKG2C- and CD3+CD56-NKG2C+ were TCR beta-sequenced.

UMIs accompanied the 5'RACE template switching by which TCR beta cDNA was made. TCRdb derives one entry per CDR3 protein from the 5' RACE reads, leaving out DNA. The sample has about 450,000 distinct CDR3 sequences; the top ten hold under 7.5%. The germline V gene encodes CDR1 MDHEN and CDR2 SYDVKM. The CDR3 sequence is 13 residues long. General observations from the study: Researchers report these clonotypes also headed the CD3+CD56-NKG2C+ fraction in a handful of donors.

Sequencing was done on a sample of blood T cells: a sorted CD56 or NKG2C T cell subset, CD4+ or CD8+ T cells, or bulk PBMC T cells (not recorded which). The gene calls are TRBV28 and TRBJ1-5; TCRdb's D call, TRBD1, is unchecked because there is no DNA. The receptor comes from a woman aged 18 to 75 in good health. The CDR3 protein is CASRTGHNQPQHF.